This T cell receptor beta chain is drawn from a study of neurological immune-mediated disorders. Study-wide points: Neither clinical nor MRI features were associated with the multiple sclerosis repertoire cluster.

A single record per CDR3 protein comes from TCRdb applying MiXCR to the 5' RACE reads. The profile shows tens of thousands of distinct CDR3 sequences, around 4.5% of them singletons. A note on this clonotype: Its antigen is not known.

Trimming removed 7 bases from V and 7 bases from J; junction bases left unmatched: 10. This CDR3 has 15 residues. Germline V gene data show CDR1 as SGHTA and CDR2 as FQGNSA. This chain uses TRBV7-2 with TRBJ2-3; 11 bases map to TRBD2. This clonotype was obtained from a woman aged 55-69 years with multiple sclerosis. Input material: PBMCs. The CDR3 nucleotides are TGTGCCAGCACCCCACTAGCGGGAGCCGGAAATACGCAGTATTTT. This gives the protein CASTPLAGAGNTQYF.